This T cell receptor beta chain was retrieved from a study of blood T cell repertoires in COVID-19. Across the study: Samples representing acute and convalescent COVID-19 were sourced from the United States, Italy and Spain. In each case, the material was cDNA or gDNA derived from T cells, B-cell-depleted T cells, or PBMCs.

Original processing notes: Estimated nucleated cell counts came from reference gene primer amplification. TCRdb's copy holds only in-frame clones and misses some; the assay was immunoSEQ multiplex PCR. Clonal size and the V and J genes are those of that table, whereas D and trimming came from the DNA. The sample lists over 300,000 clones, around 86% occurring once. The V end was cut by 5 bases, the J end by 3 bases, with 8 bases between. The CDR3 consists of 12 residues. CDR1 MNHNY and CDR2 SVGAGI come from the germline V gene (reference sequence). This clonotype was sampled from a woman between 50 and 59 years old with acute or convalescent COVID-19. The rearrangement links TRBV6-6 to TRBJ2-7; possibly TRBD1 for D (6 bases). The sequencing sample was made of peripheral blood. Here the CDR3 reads CASSGTLYEQYF. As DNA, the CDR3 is TGTGCCAGCAGTGGGACACTCTACGAGCAGTACTTC.